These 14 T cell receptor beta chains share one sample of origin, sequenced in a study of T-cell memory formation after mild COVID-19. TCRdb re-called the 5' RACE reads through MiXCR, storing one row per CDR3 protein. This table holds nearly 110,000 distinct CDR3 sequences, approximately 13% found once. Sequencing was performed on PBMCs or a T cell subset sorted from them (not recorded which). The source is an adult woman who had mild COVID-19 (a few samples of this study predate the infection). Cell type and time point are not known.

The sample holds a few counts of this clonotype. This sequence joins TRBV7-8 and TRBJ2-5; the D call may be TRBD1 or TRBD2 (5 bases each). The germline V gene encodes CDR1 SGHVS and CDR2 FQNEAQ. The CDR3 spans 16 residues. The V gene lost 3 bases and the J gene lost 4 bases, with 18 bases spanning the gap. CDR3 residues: CASSLTGLRGGETQYF. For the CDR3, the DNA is TGTGCCAGCAGCTTGACGGGGCTTAGAGGTGGAGAGACCCAGTACTTC.

In DNA form, the CDR3 reads TGTGCCAGCAGTTTCTCGCGGGCAGATACGCAGTATTTT. Protein product: CASSFSRADTQYF. The chain joins TRBV12-3 or TRBV12-4 to TRBJ2-3, with D possibly TRBD2 on 5 matching bases. Deletions cut 3 bases from V and 4 bases from J, with 8 bases between. The CDR3 runs to 13 residues.

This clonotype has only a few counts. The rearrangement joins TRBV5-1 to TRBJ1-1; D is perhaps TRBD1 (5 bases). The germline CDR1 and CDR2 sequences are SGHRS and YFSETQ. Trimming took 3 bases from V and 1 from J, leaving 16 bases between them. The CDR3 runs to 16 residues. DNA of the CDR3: TGCGCCAGCAGCTCGGGACCTTCCCTGGGGAACACTGAAGCTTTCTTT. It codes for CASSSGPSLGNTEAFF.

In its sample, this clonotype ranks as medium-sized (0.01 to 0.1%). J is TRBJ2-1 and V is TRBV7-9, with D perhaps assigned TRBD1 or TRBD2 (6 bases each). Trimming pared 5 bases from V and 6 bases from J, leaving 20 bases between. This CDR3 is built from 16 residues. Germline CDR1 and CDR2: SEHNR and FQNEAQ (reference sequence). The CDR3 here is CASSPSWQGRGNEQFF. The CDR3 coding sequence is TGTGCCAGCAGCCCAAGTTGGCAGGGGCGGGGCAATGAGCAGTTCTTC. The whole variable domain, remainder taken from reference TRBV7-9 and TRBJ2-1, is DTGVSQNPRHKITKRGQNVTFRCDPISEHNRLYWYRQTLGQGPEFLTYFQNEAQLEKSRLLSDRFSAERPKGSFSTLEIQRTEQGDSAMYLCASSPSWQGRGNEQFFGPGTRLTVL.

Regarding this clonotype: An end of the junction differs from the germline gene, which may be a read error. Here the CDR3 reads CAISSGGQQFF. The CDR3 region has the DNA TGTGCCATCAGCTCAGGGGGACAGCAGTTCTTC. The chain couples TRBV7-9 to TRBJ2-1; 7 bases line up with TRBD1. The CDR3 loop spans 11 amino acids. The germline gives CDR1 SEHNR, CDR2 FQNEAQ (reference sequence).

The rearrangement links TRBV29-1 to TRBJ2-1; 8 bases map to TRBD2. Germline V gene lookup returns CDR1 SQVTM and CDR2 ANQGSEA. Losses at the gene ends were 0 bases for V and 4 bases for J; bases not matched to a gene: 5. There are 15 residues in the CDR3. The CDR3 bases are TGCAGCGTTGAAGAGGGGACTAGTTTTTACAATGAGCAGTTCTTC. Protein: CSVEEGTSFYNEQFF.

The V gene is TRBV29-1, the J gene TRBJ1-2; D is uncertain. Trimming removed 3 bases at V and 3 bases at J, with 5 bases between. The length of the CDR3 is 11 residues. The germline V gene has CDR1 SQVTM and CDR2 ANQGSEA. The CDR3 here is CSVDGDYGYTF. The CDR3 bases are TGCAGCGTTGACGGGGACTATGGCTACACCTTC.

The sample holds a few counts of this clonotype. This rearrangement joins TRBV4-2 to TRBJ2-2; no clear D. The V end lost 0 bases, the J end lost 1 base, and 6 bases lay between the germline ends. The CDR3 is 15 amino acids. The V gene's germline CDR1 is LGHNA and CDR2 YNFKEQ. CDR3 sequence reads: CASSQEWGNTGELFF. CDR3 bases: TGTGCCAGCAGCCAAGAGTGGGGGAACACCGGGGAGCTGTTTTTT.

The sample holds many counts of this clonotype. In DNA form, the CDR3 reads TGCAGTGCTAGCGGGGTCTCCTACGAGCAGTACTTC. This encodes CSASGVSYEQYF. V is TRBV20-1 and J is TRBJ2-7; tentatively, D is TRBD2 (5 bases). Germline CDR1 DFQATT, CDR2 SNEGSKA (reference sequence). V dropped 3 bases and J dropped 0 bases, with 6 bases sitting between them. The CDR3 consists of 12 residues.

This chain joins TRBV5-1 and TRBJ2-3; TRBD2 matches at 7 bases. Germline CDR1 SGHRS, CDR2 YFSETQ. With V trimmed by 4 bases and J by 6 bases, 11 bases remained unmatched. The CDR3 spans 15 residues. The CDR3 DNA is TGCGCCAGCAGCCCTAGGGAGGGAGGGCCCGATACGCAGTATTTT. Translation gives CASSPREGGPDTQYF.

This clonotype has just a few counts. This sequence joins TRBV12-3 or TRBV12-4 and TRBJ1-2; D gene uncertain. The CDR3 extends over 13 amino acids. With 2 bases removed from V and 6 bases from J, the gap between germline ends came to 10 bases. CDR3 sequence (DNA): TGTGCCAGCAGTTTATTCCGAGCGAATGGCTACACCTTC. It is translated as CASSLFRANGYTF.

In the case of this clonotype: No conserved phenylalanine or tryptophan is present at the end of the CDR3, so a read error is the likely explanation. CDR3 residues: CASSEGTGSTDTQYL. For the CDR3, the DNA is TGTGCCAGCAGCGAGGGGACAGGGAGCACAGATACGCAGTATTTA. The chain joins TRBV9 to TRBJ2-3, with TRBD1 matching over 9 bases. Germline V gene lookup returns CDR1 SGDLS and CDR2 YYNGEE. CDR3 size: 15 residues. V lost 3 bases and J lost 0; bases outside the gene matches: 2.

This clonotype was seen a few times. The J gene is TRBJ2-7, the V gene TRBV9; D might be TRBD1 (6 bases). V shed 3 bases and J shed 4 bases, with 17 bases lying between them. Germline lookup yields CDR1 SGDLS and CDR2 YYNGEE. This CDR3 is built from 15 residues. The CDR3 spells CASSEGDTLGYEQYF. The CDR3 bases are TGTGCCAGCAGCGAGGGGGACACCTTAGGGTACGAGCAGTACTTC.

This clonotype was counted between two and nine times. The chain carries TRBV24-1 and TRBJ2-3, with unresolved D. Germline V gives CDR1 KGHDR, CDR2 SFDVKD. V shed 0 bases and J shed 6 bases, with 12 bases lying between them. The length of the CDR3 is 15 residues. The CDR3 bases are TGTGCCACCAGTGATTTGAACAGCCCCGGGGATACGCAGTATTTT. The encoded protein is CATSDLNSPGDTQYF.